Below, 6 T cell receptor beta chains from the same sample are listed, as sequenced in a study of T cells in Graves' hyperthyroidism and ophthalmopathy. Using RNA transcripts as the source, TCR beta CDR3 regions were amplified. The HTBI primer set served for first-round RT-PCR of the TCR CDR3. TCRdb analysed the multiplex PCR reads with MiXCR anew, one entry per CDR3 protein. The top ten hold around a fifth of the sample, which has around 350,000 distinct CDR3 sequences, around 13% seen once. Sequencing was done on a sample of blood. All receptors derive from a woman under 40 with Graves' ophthalmopathy.

This sequence joins TRBV19 and TRBJ1-2; TRBD1 aligns across 8 bases. The V and J ends lost 4 bases and 4 bases, in that order; junction bases with no gene match: 14. Germline lookup yields CDR1 LNHDA and CDR2 SQIVND (reference sequence). This CDR3 has 17 residues. The CDR3 protein is CASSKQHRDRNLYGYTF. The CDR3 bases are TGTGCCAGTAGTAAACAGCACCGGGACAGGAATCTCTATGGCTACACCTTC.

This clonotype was counted at least ten times. The chain joins TRBV19 to TRBJ2-2; D remains unclear. CDR3 size: 14 residues. Trimming took 5 bases from V and 1 from J, leaving 8 bases between them. The germline gives CDR1 LNHDA, CDR2 SQIVND (reference sequence). The CDR3 loop reads CASSVGWNTGELFF. The DNA of the CDR3 is TGTGCCAGTAGTGTGGGGTGGAACACCGGGGAGCTGTTTTTT.

This chain uses TRBV14 with TRBJ2-1; 7 bases match TRBD2. Germline V lookup: CDR1 SGHDN, CDR2 FVKESK. CDR3 length: 14 residues. With V trimmed by 2 bases and J by 7 bases, 5 bases remained unmatched. The CDR3 DNA reads TGTGCCAGCAGCCAACAACTAGCGATGAATGAGCAGTTCTTC. Its protein product is CASSQQLAMNEQFF.

The table lists this clonotype with many counts. The rearrangement uses TRBV20-1 and TRBJ2-7, with 10 nucleotides matching TRBD2. CDR3 length: 15 residues. V shed 0 bases, J shed 7 bases, and the junction held 9 bases outside the gene matches. The germline V gene encodes CDR1 DFQATT and CDR2 SNEGSKA (reference sequence). CDR3 sequence: CSARDASGGVGEQYF. The CDR3 region has the DNA TGCAGTGCTAGAGATGCGAGCGGGGGGGTAGGGGAGCAGTACTTC.

The chain couples TRBV7-6 to TRBJ1-1, with 8 positions matching TRBD1. The CDR3 extends over 15 amino acids. Trimming removed 1 base from V and 5 bases from J; junction bases left unmatched: 6. Germline V gene data show CDR1 as SGHVS and CDR2 as FNYEAQ. The CDR3 here is CASSLVDRGLTEAFF. The CDR3 nucleotides are TGTGCCAGCAGCTTAGTCGACAGGGGCCTGACTGAAGCTTTCTTT.

The gene calls are TRBV5-1 and TRBJ1-4; D might be TRBD1 (6 bases). Looked up from germline, CDR1 is SGHRS and CDR2 is YFSETQ. Trimming left V 4 bases short and J 7 bases short, with 20 bases between. This CDR3 has 16 amino acids. DNA of the CDR3: TGCGCCAGCAGCCCCACAAGAGGGGGACGTGGTGAAAAACTGTTTTTT. It translates to CASSPTRGGRGEKLFF.